The present entry profiles one TCR beta chain with its context. The data are from a study of blood T cell repertoires in COVID-19. About the research overall: The analysed material was cDNA or gDNA that came from T cells, B-cell-depleted T cells, or PBMCs.

Trimming stripped 0 bases from V and 16 bases from J, with 12 bases between. This CDR3 is built from 12 residues. CDR1 is KGHDR, CDR2 SFDVKD, per germline. Under the authors' procedure: Amplifying reference gene primers gave estimates of nucleated cell counts. Repertoires were generated with immunoSEQ multiplex PCR, while TCRdb's copy carries only in-frame clones and drops some. For V, J and clone size, that table is used; D and trimming come from the DNA. Altogether over 110,000 clones are present, approximately 87% being singletons, with the ten largest covering roughly 4.3%. Sequences were obtained from PBMCs or T cells enriched from blood (not recorded which). This TCR derives from a man between 50 and 59 years old in a cohort exposed to, infected with or recovered from COVID-19 (not recorded which). The chain couples TRBV24-1 to TRBJ2-1, with D perhaps matching TRBD1 (6 bases). Here the CDR3 reads CATSDLTGRNFF. CDR3 nucleotides: TGTGCCACCAGTGATTTGACAGGGCGGAACTTCTTC.